These 21 T cell receptor beta chains were sequenced from one sample in a study of blood T cell repertoires in COVID-19. Data came from immunoSEQ multiplex PCR; TCRdb stores just in-frame clones and leaves some out. The data contain hundreds of thousands of clones, approximately 89% of them singletons. Sequenced sample: peripheral blood. Receptor source: a woman aged 45-65 years who had recovered from COVID-19.

V usage is TRBV7-2 and J usage is TRBJ1-5; the D is unclear. Deletions cut 6 bases from V and 3 bases from J, with 9 bases between. CDR3 length: 13 amino acids. Germline V lookup: CDR1 SGHTA, CDR2 FQGNSA. As DNA, the CDR3 is TGTGCCAGCAGTTACAGTGACAATCAGCCCCAGCATTTT. It codes for CASSYSDNQPQHF.

This sequence joins TRBV5-1 and TRBJ2-1; TRBD2 is a possible D gene (6 bases). V lost 4 bases, J lost 9 bases, and 14 bases lay in between. The CDR3 is 13 residues long. Germline V gene data show CDR1 as SGHRS and CDR2 as YFSETQ. DNA of the CDR3: TGCGCCAGCAGCCCGTACCCAGCGGGTGAGCAGTTCTTC. Residues: CASSPYPAGEQFF.

The V gene is TRBV18, the J gene TRBJ2-1; D is unresolved. Germline V gives CDR1 KGHSH, CDR2 LQKENI. This CDR3 is built from 14 residues. V lost 2 bases to trimming and J lost 5 bases, with 10 bases between them. DNA of the CDR3: TGTGCCAGCTCACCATCGGCGGAAAACAATGAGCAGTTCTTC. Translated, it gives CASSPSAENNEQFF.

J is TRBJ2-7 and V is TRBV3-1 (or the pseudogene TRBV3-2), with D perhaps matching TRBD1 (6 bases). The CDR3 loop spans 15 amino acids. The germline V and J ends were trimmed by 0 bases and 5 bases, with 14 bases remaining between them. In germline, CDR1 is LGHDT, CDR2 YNNKEL (reference sequence). In DNA form, the CDR3 reads TGTGCCAGCAGCCAAGAATCGACAGGTTACGACGAGCAGTACTTC. Protein product: CASSQESTGYDEQYF.

This clone has only one observation. The chain carries TRBV28 and TRBJ1-2; 8 bases match TRBD1. Germline lookup yields CDR1 MDHEN and CDR2 SYDVKM. The CDR3 spans 12 residues. Trimming at V came to 6 bases and at J to 7 bases, leaving 4 bases not matched to a gene. The DNA for the CDR3 is TGTGCCAGCAGACGACAGGGGCTTGGCTACACCTTC. Its protein is CASRRQGLGYTF.

This chain joins TRBV4-2 and TRBJ1-5; no clear D. Trimming took 4 bases from V and 5 from J, leaving 9 bases between them. Germline CDR1 and CDR2: LGHNA and YNFKEQ. The CDR3 contains 13 residues. The chain's CDR3 is CASSRVGDQPQHF. The CDR3 nucleotides read TGTGCCAGCAGCCGAGTGGGCGATCAGCCCCAGCATTTT.

V gene TRBV11-2 combines with J gene TRBJ2-2; weak D call: TRBD1 (7 bases). Between the trimmed V and J ends, which lost 1 base and 7 bases, there was a span of 13 bases. This CDR3 has 15 residues. Per germline, CDR1 SGHAT and CDR2 FQNNGV. CDR3: CASSLAGGLLGELFF. The CDR3 DNA follows: TGTGCCAGCAGCTTAGCAGGGGGACTCCTCGGGGAGCTGTTTTTT.

J is TRBJ2-1 and V is TRBV9, with 9 positions matching TRBD2. Germline V gene lookup returns CDR1 SGDLS and CDR2 YYNGEE. V was clipped by 0 bases and J by 2 bases; unmatched bases: 12. The CDR3 has 19 amino acids. The CDR3 coding sequence is TGTGCCAGCAGCGTAGGGATATATAGCGGGAGAGGTACCTACAATGAGCAGTTCTTC. Protein sequence: CASSVGIYSGRGTYNEQFF.

V usage is TRBV2 and J usage is TRBJ2-7, with 10 bases matching TRBD2. The V segment lost 2 bases and the J segment 4 bases; nucleotides outside the gene matches: 8. CDR1 SNHLY and CDR2 FYNNEI come from the germline V gene. The CDR3 consists of 16 residues. CDR3 loop: CASSERSGRALYEQYF. The CDR3 nucleotides are TGTGCCAGCAGTGAAAGGAGCGGGAGGGCCCTGTACGAGCAGTACTTC.

The chain uses TRBV4-3 and TRBJ2-2; 8 bases agree with TRBD1. The germline V gene has CDR1 LGHNA and CDR2 YSLEER. The junction had 7 bases not matched to a gene; V was cut back by 1 base and J by 6 bases. There are 16 residues in the CDR3. Written as DNA, the CDR3 is TGCGCCAGCAGCCAAGTAGGCCAGGGGGCGCCCGGGGAGCTGTTTTTT. Translation gives CASSQVGQGAPGELFF.

The chain is built from TRBV9 and TRBJ2-3, with 9 bases aligning to TRBD1. Trimming cost V 5 bases and J 10 bases; bases outside gene matches: 8. In germline, CDR1 is SGDLS, CDR2 YYNGEE. The CDR3 is made up of 13 amino acids. For the CDR3, the DNA is TGTGCCAGCAGTCCCCGGGACAGGGAGGCGCAGTATTTT. This encodes CASSPRDREAQYF. The full variable domain, completed using reference TRBV9 and TRBJ2-3, is DSGVTQTPKHLITATGQRVTLRCSPRSGDLSVYWYQQSLDQGLQFLIQYYNGEERAKGNILERFSAQQFPDLHSELNLSSLELGDSALYFCASSPRDREAQYFGPGTRLTVL.

The genes are TRBV3-1 (or the pseudogene TRBV3-2) and TRBJ1-6; a possible D gene is TRBD1 (5 bases). Trimming stripped 1 base from V and 10 bases from J, with 11 bases between. Germline assignment: CDR1 LGHDT and CDR2 YNNKEL (reference sequence). The CDR3 runs to 14 residues. The CDR3 nucleotides are TGTGCCAGCAGCCAAGTGGGGGAGGAATCACCCCTCCACTTT. It is translated as CASSQVGEESPLHF.

The chain uses TRBV15 and TRBJ2-7, with 10 nucleotides matching TRBD2. The germline CDR1 and CDR2 sequences are LNHNV and YYDKDF (reference sequence). V shed 0 bases, J shed 5 bases, and the junction held 10 bases outside the gene matches. The CDR3 is 17 amino acids. The CDR3 nucleotides are TGTGCCACCAGCAGAGATCGCCTAGCGGGGGCCCGTAACGAGCAGTACTTC. Translation: CATSRDRLAGARNEQYF.

The chain combines TRBV7-9 with TRBJ1-2; D is undetermined. Germline assignment: CDR1 SEHNR and CDR2 FQNEAQ (reference sequence). V lost 0 bases, J lost 7 bases, and 3 bases lay in between. The CDR3 length is 11 residues. CDR3 in amino acids: CASSLASGYTF. Here the CDR3 DNA reads TGTGCCAGCAGCTTAGCGAGTGGCTACACCTTC.

The chain recombines TRBV5-4 with TRBJ2-5; possibly TRBD2 for D (7 bases). The CDR3 has 17 residues. The germline V gene has CDR1 SGHNT and CDR2 YYREEE (reference sequence). With 0 bases removed from V and 1 base from J, the gap between germline ends came to 16 bases. The CDR3: CASSLARGGRFQETQYF. In DNA, the CDR3 is TGTGCCAGCAGCTTGGCTAGGGGGGGGCGCTTCCAAGAGACCCAGTACTTC.

This clone appeared a single time. The rearrangement joins TRBV7-3 to TRBJ2-7; D is perhaps TRBD2 (6 bases). Looked up from germline, CDR1 is SGHTA and CDR2 is FQGTGA. The CDR3 runs to 13 residues. Trimming took 2 bases from V and 7 from J, leaving 12 bases between them. The CDR3 DNA reads as TGTGCCAGCAGCTTAGGGGGGATTCGAGAGCAGTACTTC. Encoded protein: CASSLGGIREQYF.

The chain uses TRBV5-1 and TRBJ2-3, with TRBD2 matching over 8 bases. The germline V gene has CDR1 SGHRS and CDR2 YFSETQ. V shed 5 bases, J shed 0 bases, and the junction held 5 bases outside the gene matches. This CDR3 comprises 15 residues. The chain's CDR3 is CASRSGTSSTDTQYF. In nucleotides, the CDR3 is TGCGCCAGCAGATCCGGGACTAGTAGCACAGATACGCAGTATTTT.

This rearrangement joins TRBV7-9 to TRBJ2-6; D may be TRBD2 (5 bases). This CDR3 region has 16 residues. Trimming shortened V by 7 bases and J by 0 bases, and 13 bases separated the two germline ends. CDR1 is SEHNR and CDR2 is FQNEAQ in the germline V gene (reference sequence). The CDR3 sequence is CASIDGLNSGANVLTF. In DNA, the CDR3 is TGTGCCAGCATCGACGGACTTAACTCTGGGGCCAACGTCCTGACTTTC. The full variable domain, completed using reference TRBV7-9 and TRBJ2-6, is DTGVSQNPRHKITKRGQNVTFRCDPISEHNRLYWYRQTLGQGPEFLTYFQNEAQLEKSRLLSDRFSAERPKGSFSTLEIQRTEQGDSAMYLCASIDGLNSGANVLTFGAGSRLTVL.

The table lists this clone with a count of one. V and J are TRBV11-2 and TRBJ2-7; TRBD1 might be the D (5 bases). The CDR3 is 15 amino acids. The V gene lost 7 bases and the J gene lost 1 base, with 17 bases spanning the gap. Germline CDR1 is SGHAT and CDR2 is FQNNGV. CDR3 sequence (DNA): TGTGCCAGCACACGATACGTAGGGGTGTCCTACGAGCAGTACTTC. Encoded protein: CASTRYVGVSYEQYF.

The rearrangement links TRBV6-2 or TRBV6-3 to TRBJ2-3, with 7 bases that match TRBD1. The CDR3 has 18 residues. Trimming removed 1 base from V and 0 bases from J; junction bases left unmatched: 10. Germline V gene data show CDR1 as MNHEY and CDR2 as SVGEGT. CDR3 amino acids: CASSYYPRTGDSTDTQYF. Written as DNA, the CDR3 is TGTGCCAGCAGTTACTACCCTCGGACAGGCGATAGCACAGATACGCAGTATTTT.

This clone was picked up one time. The chain has TRBV7-2 and TRBJ1-4, with a tentative D call TRBD1 (6 bases). Germline V gives CDR1 SGHTA, CDR2 FQGNSA. V lost 1 base, J lost 4 bases, and 13 bases lay in between. The CDR3 has 16 amino acids. CDR3 coding DNA: TGTGCCAGCAGCTTAGGTGGGGGCGGAAATAATGAAAAACTGTTTTTT. This translates into CASSLGGGGNNEKLFF.